The 24 T cell receptor beta chains below were found in one sample sequenced in a study of shared clonotypes between healthy human individuals. Assay used: immunoSEQ multiplex PCR; TCRdb lists only in-frame clones, some missing. The table lists about 2.4 million clones, roughly 93% of them singletons. The sequenced material came from naive CD4+ T cells from PBMCs. Specified subset: CD45RA+ positively selected. The source of these receptors is a man between 18 and 29 years old in good health. Some clones in this sample may be carry-over from other donors' samples.

The chain couples TRBV10-2 to TRBJ2-5; 7 bases fit TRBD2. V dropped 6 bases and J dropped 4; count of bases not matched to a gene: 5. Germline CDR1 and CDR2: WSHSY and SAAADI. The length of the CDR3 is 13 residues. CDR3 protein: CASRLARGETQYF. CDR3 DNA: TGCGCCAGCAGACTAGCGAGGGGAGAGACCCAGTACTTC.

The chain employs TRBV19 and TRBJ2-7, with 8 bases matching TRBD1. This CDR3 spans 12 amino acids. V was clipped by 4 bases and J by 5 bases; unmatched bases: 1. The germline CDR1 and CDR2 sequences are LNHDA and SQIVND (reference sequence). In nucleotides, the CDR3 is TGTGCCAGTAGTACAGGGGGCCACGAGCAGTACTTC. Amino acid sequence: CASSTGGHEQYF.

The chain uses TRBV28 and TRBJ2-7; 11 positions match TRBD2. V shed 1 base, J shed 4 bases, and the junction held 6 bases outside the gene matches. CDR1 MDHEN and CDR2 SYDVKM come from the germline V gene. CDR3 length equals 16 residues. CDR3 in DNA: TGTGCCAGCAGTTTATCCCGACTAGCGGGAAAATACGAGCAGTACTTC. Amino acid sequence: CASSLSRLAGKYEQYF.

This sequence joins TRBV20-1 and TRBJ2-4; D is undetermined. The CDR3 length is 11 residues. Germline loops: CDR1 DFQATT, CDR2 SNEGSKA (reference sequence). V shed 3 bases and J shed 4 bases, with 4 bases lying between them. The CDR3 region has the DNA TGCAGTGCTAGGAGTAAAAACATTCAGTACTTC. This codes for CSARSKNIQYF.

This chain uses TRBV5-4 with TRBJ2-3, with 9 bases aligning to TRBD2. Trimming cost V 1 base and J 6 bases; bases outside gene matches: 15. There are 18 residues in the CDR3. CDR1 and CDR2 from the germline V gene are SGHNT and YYREEE (reference sequence). CDR3 amino acids: CASSLPPGISGSGDTQYF. For the CDR3, the DNA is TGTGCCAGCAGCTTGCCGCCGGGGATTAGCGGGAGTGGGGATACGCAGTATTTT.

This chain connects TRBV7-2 to TRBJ2-5, with D unresolved. Trimming removed 0 bases from V and 2 bases from J, with 7 bases in between. Germline CDR1 is SGHTA and CDR2 is FQGNSA. The CDR3 extends over 14 amino acids. The CDR3 reads CASSLAIMQETQYF. CDR3 nucleotide sequence: TGTGCCAGCAGCTTAGCTATCATGCAAGAGACCCAGTACTTC.

This chain joins TRBV6-5 and TRBJ1-2, with D hard to call. V shed 0 bases and J shed 2 bases, with 10 bases lying between them. The length of the CDR3 is 15 residues. Germline loops: CDR1 MNHEY, CDR2 SVGAGI. DNA for the CDR3: TGTGCCAGCAGTTACTCGAGGCAGGCGAACTATGGCTACACCTTC. It encodes CASSYSRQANYGYTF.

With regard to this clone: The same CDR3 also results from other DNA sequences found in this sample. This rearrangement joins TRBV5-4 to TRBJ1-1; 7 positions agree with TRBD1. CDR1 and CDR2 from the germline V gene are SGHNT and YYREEE (reference sequence). Trimming cost V 0 bases and J 4 bases; bases outside gene matches: 3. This CDR3 has 14 residues. The CDR3 reads CASSLEGGRTEAFF. Written as DNA, the CDR3 is TGTGCCAGCAGCTTGGAAGGGGGCCGCACTGAAGCTTTCTTT.

The count of this clone is one. The chain recombines TRBV10-3 with TRBJ2-7, with TRBD1 as a possible D gene (5 bases). The germline gives CDR1 ENHRY, CDR2 SYGVKD. CDR3 length: 14 amino acids. V was cut by 0 bases and J by 13 bases, with 19 bases left in between. The DNA of the CDR3 is TGTGCCATCAGTGAGTCAAGGGGCCGTGACACTGTATACTTC. It codes for CAISESRGRDTVYF.

V usage is TRBV10-3 and J usage is TRBJ2-7; 7 nucleotides match TRBD2. The CDR3 loop spans 15 amino acids. CDR1 is ENHRY, CDR2 SYGVKD, per germline. V trimming: 0 bases; J trimming: 5 bases; junction bases outside the gene matches: 7. CDR3 residues: CAISESPGRADEQYF. For the CDR3, the DNA is TGTGCCATCAGTGAGTCCCCAGGGAGGGCGGACGAGCAGTACTTC.

J is TRBJ2-7 and V is TRBV7-9; TRBD2 matches at 8 bases. The CDR3 runs 15 residues. The germline V gene encodes CDR1 SEHNR and CDR2 FQNEAQ (reference sequence). Trimming cost V 5 bases and J 2 bases; bases outside gene matches: 8. The chain's CDR3 is CASSDPSGPTYEQYF. CDR3 coding DNA: TGTGCCAGCAGCGACCCTAGCGGGCCAACCTACGAGCAGTACTTC.

The chain combines TRBV18 with TRBJ1-2; a weak D match, TRBD1 (6 bases). CDR3 length equals 14 residues. Trimming took off 2 bases at V and 6 bases at J, with 13 bases between the two ends. Germline V gene sequence: CDR1 KGHSH, CDR2 LQKENI. DNA for the CDR3: TGTGCCAGCTCACCATCAGGGGATGTGAATGGCTACACCTTC. The encoded protein is CASSPSGDVNGYTF.

This clone was observed a single time. The V call is TRBV28, the J call TRBJ2-7; 7 bases align to TRBD2. Germline loops: CDR1 MDHEN, CDR2 SYDVKM. With V trimmed by 8 bases and J by 0 bases, 13 bases remained unmatched. The CDR3 has 16 amino acids. CDR3 amino acids: CASFSGSSGSSYEQYF. The DNA for the CDR3 is TGTGCCAGCTTTTCGGGGTCTAGCGGTAGCTCCTACGAGCAGTACTTC.

J is TRBJ2-1 and V is TRBV5-5; 7 bases are a match to TRBD1. V trimming: 4 bases; J trimming: 3 bases; junction bases outside the gene matches: 10. Germline V gene lookup returns CDR1 SGHKS and CDR2 YYEKEE (reference sequence). The CDR3 contains 16 residues. The CDR3 DNA reads TGTGCCAGCAGCCAGCTATTCGGGACAGACTACAATGAGCAGTTCTTC. The encoded protein is CASSQLFGTDYNEQFF.

The rearrangement uses TRBV19 and TRBJ2-3; no reliable D call. The CDR3 contains 13 residues. Looked up from germline, CDR1 is LNHDA and CDR2 is SQIVND (reference sequence). V gave up 3 bases and J gave up 2 bases, with 6 bases separating them. The CDR3 loop is CASSMTDTDTQYF. In nucleotides, the CDR3 is TGTGCCAGTAGTATGACGGACACAGATACGCAGTATTTT.

The V gene is TRBV21-1, the J gene TRBJ1-1. TRBV21-1 is a pseudogene locus. The CDR3 sequence is 17 residues long. The CDR3 is CASIRRGGDSVNTEAFF. The CDR3 DNA follows: TGTGCCAGCATCCGACGGGGGGGAGATTCGGTGAACACTGAAGCTTTCTTT.

V and J are TRBV6-1 and TRBJ2-3; D unclear. Germline assignment: CDR1 MNHNS and CDR2 SASEGT. This CDR3 has 12 residues. V was cut by 6 bases and J by 6 bases, with 10 bases left in between. CDR3 amino acids: CASRMSVDTQYF. CDR3 DNA: TGTGCCAGCAGAATGTCGGTGGATACGCAGTATTTT.

A note on this clone: The same CDR3 arises from other DNA sequences in this sample as well. The chain couples TRBV6-1 to TRBJ1-3; 8 positions match TRBD1. With V trimmed by 4 bases and J by 0 bases, 5 bases remained unmatched. The CDR3 length is 16 residues. Per germline, CDR1 MNHNS and CDR2 SASEGT. CDR3 DNA: TGTGCCAGCAGTGTCCCCGGACAGGGCTCTGGAAACACCATATATTTT. It translates to CASSVPGQGSGNTIYF.

The chain employs TRBV13 and TRBJ1-6, with TRBD1 matching 7 bases. Per the germline V gene, CDR1 is PRHDT and CDR2 is FYEKMQ (reference sequence). The J segment lost 7 bases and the V segment lost 0 bases, leaving 6 bases of the junction unmatched. The CDR3 runs to 16 residues. CDR3 nucleotides: TGTGCCAGCAGCTTAGGAGGGGGCGGAGGAAATTCACCCCTCCACTTT. Protein product: CASSLGGGGGNSPLHF.

J is TRBJ2-7 and V is TRBV5-1; TRBD1 agrees at 7 bases. With 7 bases clipped from V and 4 bases from J, the junction kept 11 bases outside the gene matches. CDR3 length: 14 amino acids. Germline V CDR1 and CDR2: SGHRS, YFSETQ. The CDR3, as DNA: TGCGCCAGCCAATTAACGACAGGGCCTTACGAGCAGTACTTC. Translated: CASQLTTGPYEQYF.

The chain combines TRBV18 with TRBJ2-6; D ambiguous. Trimming cost V 1 base and J 0 bases, with 16 bases left between them. The germline CDR1 and CDR2 sequences are KGHSH and LQKENI. CDR3 length equals 19 residues. The DNA for the CDR3 is TGTGCCAGCTCACCACTAGGAAATATACAGAGCTCTGGGGCCAACGTCCTGACTTTC. This sequence encodes CASSPLGNIQSSGANVLTF.

V is TRBV5-1 and J is TRBJ1-5; 11 nucleotides match TRBD1. Trimming removed 0 bases from V and 6 bases from J; junction bases left unmatched: 2. The length of the CDR3 is 15 residues. Germline CDR1 and CDR2: SGHRS and YFSETQ. The CDR3 loop is CASSLEGTGGQPQHF. The CDR3 nucleotides are TGCGCCAGCAGCTTGGAGGGGACAGGGGGTCAGCCCCAGCATTTT.

To note about this clone: Other DNA sequences in this specimen translate into the identical CDR3. The chain is built from TRBV7-3 and TRBJ2-2; D uncertain. The V end lost 2 bases, the J end lost 0 bases, and 7 bases lay between the germline ends. CDR1 is SGHTA and CDR2 is FQGTGA in the germline V gene. CDR3 size: 15 residues. CDR3 sequence: CASSLQRSNTGELFF. The CDR3 DNA follows: TGTGCCAGCAGCTTACAACGGTCGAACACCGGGGAGCTGTTTTTT.

The chain employs TRBV18 and TRBJ2-1; D possibly corresponds to TRBD2 (5 bases). This CDR3 is 15 amino acids long. The germline V gene encodes CDR1 KGHSH and CDR2 LQKENI. V dropped 3 bases and J dropped 10 bases, with 19 bases sitting between them. The CDR3 nucleotides read TGTGCCAGCTCACCCCGGGAAAGCTTACGGAGGGAGCAGTTCTTC. Amino acids: CASSPRESLRREQFF.